This is a list of T cell receptor beta chains from one sample in a study of response to subunit inactivated influenza vaccine. MiXCR, applied by TCRdb to the RT-PCR reads, yields one record per CDR3 protein. The sample lists about 650,000 distinct CDR3 sequences, 11% to 15% occurring once. The sequencing used PBMCs from blood, collected around two weeks before vaccination. Receptors were obtained from a man in his forties or fifties who received an inactivated influenza vaccine. CDR3s include the opening cysteine and the closing phenylalanine or tryptophan. The D gene is left open where the match is weak. Size is stated for part of the rows, as once, few or many counts, or as a class when the clone is expanded.

j_call clone_size d_call v_call cdr3_aa cdr3_nt
TRBJ1-2 . . TRBV27 CASSPTEKGYGYTF TGTGCCAGCAGTCCCACAGAAAAGGGCTATGGCTACACCTTC
TRBJ2-3 . TRBD2 TRBV5-6 CASSSPLAGGYTDTQYF TGTGCCAGCAGCTCGCCGCTAGCGGGGGGATACACAGATACGCAGTATTTT
TRBJ1-5 many . TRBV18 CASSLGYAEPQHF TGTGCCAGCTCTCTGGGTTACGCGGAGCCCCAGCATTTT
TRBJ2-5 . TRBD2 TRBV27 CASSLLAGSQETQYF TGTGCCAGCAGTTTGTTAGCGGGGAGCCAAGAGACCCAGTACTTC
TRBJ1-1 few TRBD1 TRBV10-3 CAISRDSQNTEAFF TGTGCCATCAGTAGGGACAGCCAGAACACTGAAGCTTTCTTT
TRBJ2-5 . . TRBV6-1 CASTTRRYQETQYF TGTGCCAGCACCACCAGGAGGTACCAAGAGACCCAGTACTTC
TRBJ2-1 few TRBD2 TRBV20-1 CSARGREGPSYNEQFF TGCAGTGCTAGGGGGAGGGAAGGCCCATCCTACAATGAGCAGTTCTTC
TRBJ2-3 . TRBD2 TRBV5-1 CASSKAGGADTQYF TGCGCCAGCAGTAAGGCGGGGGGGGCAGATACGCAGTATTTT
TRBJ2-2 few TRBD2 TRBV4-3 CASSQEVLAGGVINTGELFF TGCGCCAGCAGCCAAGAAGTACTAGCGGGAGGGGTAATCAACACCGGGGAGCTGTTTTTT
TRBJ1-4 . . TRBV20-1 CSAPDGATNEKLFF TGCAGTGCTCCGGACGGTGCAACTAATGAAAAACTGTTTTTT
TRBJ2-2 few . TRBV11-2 CASSLSAPGELFF TGTGCCAGCAGCTTATCGGCTCCCGGGGAGCTGTTTTTT
TRBJ2-7 . TRBD2 TRBV11-2 CASSLDRLAGPFYEQYF TGTGCCAGCAGCTTAGATAGACTAGCGGGTCCGTTCTACGAGCAGTACTTC
TRBJ1-2 . TRBD1 TRBV6-5 CASSYSAVGQGSRGYTF TGTGCCAGCAGTTACTCGGCTGTCGGACAGGGGAGTAGGGGCTACACCTTC
TRBJ1-1 . . TRBV11-2 CASSLARQSNMNTEAFF TGTGCCAGCAGCTTAGCCAGACAGAGCAACATGAACACTGAAGCTTTCTTT
TRBJ2-1 few TRBD2 TRBV4-3 CASSPQGGGRGSYNEQFF TGCGCCAGCAGCCCCCAGGGGGGCGGGAGGGGGAGCTACAATGAGCAGTTCTTC
TRBJ1-5 few . TRBV12-3/TRBV12-4 CASSPSPTENSNQPQHF TGTGCCAGCAGTCCCTCCCCGACGGAAAATAGCAATCAGCCCCAGCATTTT
TRBJ2-7 few TRBD1 TRBV30 CAWTSGTGDYEQYF TGTGCCTGGACTTCCGGGACAGGGGATTACGAGCAGTACTTC
TRBJ1-5 . . TRBV12-3/TRBV12-4 CASSLETGRDQPQHF TGTGCCAGCAGTTTAGAGACAGGCCGAGATCAGCCCCAGCATTTT
TRBJ1-4 few TRBD1 TRBV7-9 CASSQTGAFNEKLFF TGTGCCAGCAGCCAGACAGGGGCTTTTAATGAAAAACTGTTTTTT
TRBJ2-3 . . TRBV11-2 CASSLLEHTQYF TGTGCCAGCAGCCTCCTAGAACATACGCAGTATTTT
TRBJ2-2 . TRBD2 TRBV11-2 CASSLWAGGPSGELFF TGTGCCAGCAGCTTATGGGCGGGAGGGCCAAGCGGGGAGCTGTTTTTT
TRBJ1-1 . . TRBV6-6 CASSGPRNTEAFF TGTGCCAGCAGTGGACCGCGGAACACTGAAGCTTTCTTT
TRBJ2-5 few TRBD2 TRBV12-3/TRBV12-4 CASSIGLAEETQYF TGTGCCAGCAGCATCGGACTAGCGGAAGAGACCCAGTACTTC
TRBJ1-2 . . TRBV12-3/TRBV12-4 CASSIDLGLRDGYTF TGTGCCAGCAGTATTGACCTGGGTCTCAGAGATGGCTACACCTTC
TRBJ1-1 . . TRBV4-3 CASSIGLTLLNTEAFF TGCGCCAGCAGTATCGGTCTGACTCTTCTGAACACTGAAGCTTTCTTT
TRBJ2-7 . . TRBV3-1 CASSVGPAAYEQYF TGTGCCAGCAGCGTAGGACCGGCAGCCTACGAGCAGTACTTC
TRBJ1-5 . . TRBV6-2/TRBV6-3 CASSDIRGQPQHF TGTGCCAGCAGCGATATACGGGGCCAGCCCCAGCATTTT
TRBJ1-1 many . TRBV12-3/TRBV12-4 CASSHGGNTEAFF TGTGCCAGCAGTCACGGGGGGAACACTGAAGCTTTCTTT
TRBJ2-2 . TRBD2 TRBV7-9 CASSLTSGRSGELFF TGTGCCAGCAGCTTGACTAGCGGGAGATCCGGGGAGCTGTTTTTT
TRBJ1-1 . . TRBV25-1 CASRNSYTEAFF TGTGCCAGCAGGAACAGCTATACTGAAGCTTTCTTT
TRBJ2-1 many . TRBV5-1 CASGRDTYNEQFF TGCGCCAGCGGCCGGGACACATACAATGAGCAGTTCTTC
TRBJ1-5 . . TRBV28 CASSLLQGRNQPQHF TGTGCCAGCAGTTTGTTACAGGGAAGGAATCAGCCCCAGCATTTT
TRBJ2-1 few TRBD1 TRBV2 CATPGQGEWEQFF TGTGCCACCCCGGGACAGGGAGAATGGGAGCAGTTCTTC
TRBJ2-7 few TRBD2 TRBV30 CAWSILAGSYEQYF TGTGCCTGGAGTATACTAGCGGGTTCCTACGAGCAGTACTTC
TRBJ2-1 many TRBD2 TRBV20-1 CSARERLAGGLYYNEQFF TGCAGTGCTAGAGAACGACTAGCGGGAGGCCTTTACTACAATGAGCAGTTCTTC
TRBJ2-1 . . TRBV4-2 CASSQGASEYNEQFF TGTGCCAGCAGCCAAGGTGCCAGTGAGTACAATGAGCAGTTCTTC
TRBJ2-5 . . TRBV7-8 CASSSFREQETQYF TGTGCCAGCAGCTCCTTCCGGGAGCAAGAGACCCAGTACTTC
TRBJ2-7 few . TRBV4-3 CASSLLASPSYEQYF TGCGCCAGCAGCCTCCTAGCGAGTCCTTCTTACGAGCAGTACTTC
TRBJ2-1 . . TRBV7-2 CASSLPGHPEQFF TGTGCCAGCAGCTTACCGGGACACCCTGAGCAGTTCTTC
TRBJ2-7 few TRBD2 TRBV6-1 CASSPRSGTSGRVRDEQYF TGTGCCAGCAGTCCTCGCTCGGGGACTAGCGGGAGGGTTCGAGACGAGCAGTACTTC
TRBJ2-3 . . TRBV5-1 CASSGGRADTQYF TGCGCCAGCAGCGGGGGGCGAGCAGATACGCAGTATTTT
TRBJ2-1 . . TRBV27 CASSLRGGVNEQFF TGTGCCAGCAGTTTACGGGGTGGCGTGAATGAGCAGTTCTTC
TRBJ2-1 . TRBD1 TRBV5-1 CASSKVGTEYNEQFF TGCGCCAGCAGCAAGGTAGGGACAGAGTACAATGAGCAGTTCTTC
TRBJ2-3 . TRBD2 TRBV6-5 CASSYSSGRAGDTDTQYF TGTGCCAGCAGTTACTCCAGCGGGAGGGCCGGTGACACAGATACGCAGTATTTT
TRBJ1-2 many . TRBV11-2 CASSLVAAGAYGYTF TGTGCCAGCAGCTTAGTGGCGGCAGGGGCCTATGGCTACACCTTC
TRBJ2-7 . TRBD2 TRBV6-1 CASSTRTSGSGDSYEQYF TGTGCCAGCAGTACGAGGACTAGCGGGAGTGGGGACTCCTACGAGCAGTACTTC
TRBJ1-2 . . TRBV12-3/TRBV12-4 CASSFGGAIFYGYTF TGTGCCAGCAGTTTTGGGGGGGCGATCTTCTATGGCTACACCTTC